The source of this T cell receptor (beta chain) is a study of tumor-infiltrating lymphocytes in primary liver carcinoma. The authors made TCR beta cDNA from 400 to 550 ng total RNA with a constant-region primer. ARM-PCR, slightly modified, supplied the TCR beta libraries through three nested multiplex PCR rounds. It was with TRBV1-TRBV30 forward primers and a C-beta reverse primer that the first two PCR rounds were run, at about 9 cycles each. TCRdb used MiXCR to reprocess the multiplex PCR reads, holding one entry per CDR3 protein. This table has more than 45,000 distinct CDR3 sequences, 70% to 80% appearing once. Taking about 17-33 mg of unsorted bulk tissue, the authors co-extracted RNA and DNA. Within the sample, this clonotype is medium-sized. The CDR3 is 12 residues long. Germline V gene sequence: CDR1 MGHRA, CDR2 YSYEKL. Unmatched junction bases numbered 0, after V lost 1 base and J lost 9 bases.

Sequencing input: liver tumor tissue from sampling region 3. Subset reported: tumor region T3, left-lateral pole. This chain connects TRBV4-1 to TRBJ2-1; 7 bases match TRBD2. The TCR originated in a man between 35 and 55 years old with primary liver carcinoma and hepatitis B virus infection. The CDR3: CASSQAGGEQFF. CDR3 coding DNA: TGCGCCAGCAGCCAAGCGGGAGGTGAGCAGTTCTTC.